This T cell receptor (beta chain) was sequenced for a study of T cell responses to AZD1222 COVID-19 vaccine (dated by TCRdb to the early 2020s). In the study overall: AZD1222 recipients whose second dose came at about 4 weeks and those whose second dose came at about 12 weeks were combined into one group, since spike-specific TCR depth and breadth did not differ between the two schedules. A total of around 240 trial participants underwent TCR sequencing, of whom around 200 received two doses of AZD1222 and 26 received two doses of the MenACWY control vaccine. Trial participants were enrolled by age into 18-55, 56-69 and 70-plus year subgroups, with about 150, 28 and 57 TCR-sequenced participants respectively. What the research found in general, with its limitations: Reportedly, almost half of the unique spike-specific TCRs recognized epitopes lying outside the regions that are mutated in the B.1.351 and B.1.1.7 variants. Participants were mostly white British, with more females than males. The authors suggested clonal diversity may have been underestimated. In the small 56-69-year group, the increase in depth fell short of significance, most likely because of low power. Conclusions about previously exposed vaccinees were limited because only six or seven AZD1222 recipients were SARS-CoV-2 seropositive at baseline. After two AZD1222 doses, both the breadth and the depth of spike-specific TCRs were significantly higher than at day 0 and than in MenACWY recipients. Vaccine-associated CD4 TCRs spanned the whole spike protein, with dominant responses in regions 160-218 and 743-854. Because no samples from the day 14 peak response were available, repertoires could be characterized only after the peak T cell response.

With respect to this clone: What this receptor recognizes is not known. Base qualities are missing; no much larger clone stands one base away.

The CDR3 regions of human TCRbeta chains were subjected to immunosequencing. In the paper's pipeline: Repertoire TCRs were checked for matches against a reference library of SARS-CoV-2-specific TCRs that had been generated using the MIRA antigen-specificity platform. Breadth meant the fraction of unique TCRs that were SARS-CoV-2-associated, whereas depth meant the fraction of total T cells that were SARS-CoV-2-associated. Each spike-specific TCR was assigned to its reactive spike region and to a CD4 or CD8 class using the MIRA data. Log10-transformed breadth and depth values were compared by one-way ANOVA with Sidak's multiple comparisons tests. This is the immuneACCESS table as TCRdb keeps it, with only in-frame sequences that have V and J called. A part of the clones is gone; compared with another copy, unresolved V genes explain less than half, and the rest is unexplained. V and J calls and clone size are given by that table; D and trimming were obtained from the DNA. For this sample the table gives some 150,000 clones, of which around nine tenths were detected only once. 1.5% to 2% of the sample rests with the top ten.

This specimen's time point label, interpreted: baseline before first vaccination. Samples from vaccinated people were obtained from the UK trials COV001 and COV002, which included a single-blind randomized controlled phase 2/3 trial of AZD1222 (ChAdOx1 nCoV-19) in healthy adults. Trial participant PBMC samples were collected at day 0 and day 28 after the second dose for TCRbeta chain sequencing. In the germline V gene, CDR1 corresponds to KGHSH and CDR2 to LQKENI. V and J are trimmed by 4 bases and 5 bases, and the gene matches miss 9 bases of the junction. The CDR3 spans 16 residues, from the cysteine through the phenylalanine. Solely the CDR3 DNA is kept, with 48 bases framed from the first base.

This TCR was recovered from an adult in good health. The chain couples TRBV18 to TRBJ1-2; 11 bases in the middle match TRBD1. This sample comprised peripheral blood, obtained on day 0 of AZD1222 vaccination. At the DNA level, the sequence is TGTGCCAGCTCACAGGAGGGACAGGGGGGCAGGTATGGCTACACCTTC. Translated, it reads CASSQEGQGGRYGYTF.